Here is one T cell receptor (beta chain) with its context. These data originate in a study of T cell changes during pregnancy in multiple sclerosis. The table came from immunoSEQ multiplex PCR; TCRdb's copy has only in-frame clones and leaves some out. Among 79,000 or so clones listed, 75% to 95% were seen once. The CDR3 is 14 residues long. Germline V gives CDR1 SGHTA, CDR2 FQGNSA. V lost 8 bases and J lost 5; bases outside the gene matches: 12. The sequence derives from a female donor in good health, enrolled as a control in a pregnancy study. This material consisted of peripheral blood, taken in the first trimester of pregnancy. This chain uses TRBV7-2 with TRBJ2-7, with TRBD1 identical over 7 bases. The CDR3 region is CASDRPDRTDEQYF. Written as DNA, the CDR3 is TGTGCCAGCGACCGCCCGGACAGGACGGACGAGCAGTACTTC.